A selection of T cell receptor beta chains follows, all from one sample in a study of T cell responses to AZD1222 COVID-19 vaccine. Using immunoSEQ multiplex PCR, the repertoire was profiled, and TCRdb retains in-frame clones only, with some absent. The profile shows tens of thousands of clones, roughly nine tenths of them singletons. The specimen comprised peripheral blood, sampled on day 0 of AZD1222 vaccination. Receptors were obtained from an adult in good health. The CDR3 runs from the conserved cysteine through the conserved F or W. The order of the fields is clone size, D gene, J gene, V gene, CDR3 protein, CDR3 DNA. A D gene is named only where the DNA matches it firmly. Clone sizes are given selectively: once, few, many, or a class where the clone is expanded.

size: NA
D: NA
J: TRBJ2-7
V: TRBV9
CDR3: CASSVDGREQYF
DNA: TGTGCCAGCAGCGTAGATGGGCGGGAGCAGTACTTC

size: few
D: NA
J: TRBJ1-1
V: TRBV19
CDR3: CASTLGETEAFF
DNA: TGTGCCAGTACCTTAGGTGAGACTGAAGCTTTCTTT

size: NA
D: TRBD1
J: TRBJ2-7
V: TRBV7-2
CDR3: CASTLDRGSYEQYF
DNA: TGTGCCAGCACCCTCGACAGGGGTTCCTACGAGCAGTACTTC

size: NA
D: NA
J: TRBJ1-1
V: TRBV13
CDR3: CASSRYSNTEAFF
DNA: TGTGCCAGCAGCCGATATTCGAACACTGAAGCTTTCTTT

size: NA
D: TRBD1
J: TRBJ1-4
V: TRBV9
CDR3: CASGTGVANEKLFF
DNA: TGTGCCAGCGGGACAGGGGTGGCTAATGAAAAACTGTTTTTT

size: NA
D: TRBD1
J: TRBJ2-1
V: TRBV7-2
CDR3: CASSRDRTGNEQFF
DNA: TGTGCCAGCAGCCGGGACAGAACAGGCAATGAGCAGTTCTTC

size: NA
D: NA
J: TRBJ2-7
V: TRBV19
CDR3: CASSIQNGGYEQYF
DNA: TGTGCCAGTAGTATTCAGAATGGGGGTTACGAGCAGTACTTC

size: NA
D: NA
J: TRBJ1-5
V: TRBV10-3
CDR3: CAISDDTGIQPQHF
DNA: TGTGCCATCAGTGACGATACAGGGATTCAGCCCCAGCATTTT

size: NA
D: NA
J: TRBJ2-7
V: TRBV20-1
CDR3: CSASLGGQGAYEQYF
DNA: TGCAGTGCTAGTCTGGGGGGGCAGGGCGCTTACGAGCAGTACTTC

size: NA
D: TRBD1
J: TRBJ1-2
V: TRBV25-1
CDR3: CASSGDRGYYGYTF
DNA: TGTGCCAGCAGTGGGGACAGGGGTTACTATGGCTACACCTTC

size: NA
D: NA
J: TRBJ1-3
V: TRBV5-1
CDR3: CASSYSGSSSGNTIYF
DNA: TGCGCCAGCAGCTACTCAGGGTCAAGCTCTGGAAACACCATATATTTT

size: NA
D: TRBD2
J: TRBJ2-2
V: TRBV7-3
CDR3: CASSRGTSAGGGELFF
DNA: TGTGCCAGCAGCCGAGGGACTAGCGCAGGGGGCGGGGAGCTGTTTTTT

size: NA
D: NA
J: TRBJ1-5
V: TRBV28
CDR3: CASSLSVRSNQPQHF
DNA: TGTGCCAGCAGTTTATCGGTGCGCAGCAATCAGCCCCAGCATTTT

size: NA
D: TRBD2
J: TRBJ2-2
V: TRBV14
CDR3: CASSQGLGALFF
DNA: TGTGCCAGCAGCCAGGGACTAGGTGCGCTGTTTTTT

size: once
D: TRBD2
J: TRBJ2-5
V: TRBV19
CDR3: CASSRPAGGKETQYF
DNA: TGTGCCAGTAGTAGGCCAGCGGGAGGAAAAGAGACCCAGTACTTC

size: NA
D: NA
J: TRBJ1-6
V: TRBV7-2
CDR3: CASSSDGAPYNSPLHF
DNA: TGTGCCAGCAGCTCGGATGGGGCTCCCTATAATTCACCCCTCCACTTT

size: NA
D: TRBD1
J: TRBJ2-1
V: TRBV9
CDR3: CASSGTGVVSYNEQFF
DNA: TGTGCCAGCAGCGGGACAGGGGTAGTCTCCTACAATGAGCAGTTCTTC

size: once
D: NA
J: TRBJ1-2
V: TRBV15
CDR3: CATSRDRTAYGYTF
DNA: TGTGCCACCAGCAGAGATCGCACAGCCTATGGCTACACCTTC

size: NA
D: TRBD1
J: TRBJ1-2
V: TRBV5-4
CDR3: CASSFSPDRGPYGYTF
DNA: TGTGCCAGCAGCTTTTCCCCGGACAGGGGCCCCTATGGCTACACCTTC

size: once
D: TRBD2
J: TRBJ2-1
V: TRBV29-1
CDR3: CSVESSGGRDEQFF
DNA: TGCAGCGTTGAATCTAGCGGGGGGAGGGATGAGCAGTTCTTC

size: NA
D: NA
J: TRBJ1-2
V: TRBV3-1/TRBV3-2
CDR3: CASSPPGGGGIRYGYTF
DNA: TGTGCCAGCAGCCCACCCGGGGGAGGGGGAATACGGTATGGCTACACCTTC

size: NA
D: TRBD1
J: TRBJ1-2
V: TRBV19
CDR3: CASSFGQGDTYGYTF
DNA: TGTGCCAGTAGCTTCGGACAGGGAGACACCTATGGCTACACCTTC